The clone carrying this T cell receptor (beta chain) appeared once. As yet, its antigen is unknown. The junction had 6 bases not matched to a gene; V was cut back by 0 bases and J by 1 base. The CDR3 loop spans 17 amino acids. Germline V gives CDR1 SGDLS, CDR2 YYNGEE. This entry is derived from a study of cytomegalovirus exposure and HLA in healthy donors. Notes on the study in general: Earlier analysis looked at TCR beta V segments, and most were productive about 87% or about 30% of the time. Accurate prediction of HLA-A and HLA-B alleles (for most subjects) was reportedly achieved from TCR beta sequences. The study put 150 to 200 TCR beta chains on its list as cytomegalovirus-associated.

The PCR made use of 60 Vbeta and 13 Jbeta primers. Sequencing was performed with immunoSEQ multiplex PCR; in TCRdb, only in-frame clones are kept and a portion is missing. Of 120,000 to 150,000 clones listed, roughly 76% are singletons. J is TRBJ2-5 and V is TRBV9, with TRBD1 identical over 10 bases. This TCR was recovered from a man aged 18-30 years in good health and CMV-seronegative. The sample consisted of PBMCs. This chain's CDR3 is CASSVARDRGPQETQYF. The CDR3 coding sequence is TGTGCCAGCAGCGTAGCTAGGGACAGGGGTCCCCAAGAGACCCAGTACTTC.